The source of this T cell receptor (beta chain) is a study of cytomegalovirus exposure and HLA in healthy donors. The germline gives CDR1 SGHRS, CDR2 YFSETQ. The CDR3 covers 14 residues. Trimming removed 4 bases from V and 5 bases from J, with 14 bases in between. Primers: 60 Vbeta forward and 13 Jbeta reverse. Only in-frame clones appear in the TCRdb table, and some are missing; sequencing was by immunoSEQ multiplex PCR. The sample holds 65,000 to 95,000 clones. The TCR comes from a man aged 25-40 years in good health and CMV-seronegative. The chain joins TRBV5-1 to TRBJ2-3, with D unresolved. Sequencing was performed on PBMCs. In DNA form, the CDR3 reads TGCGCCAGCAGCCCACTGACTCCTCTAGATACGCAGTATTTT. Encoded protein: CASSPLTPLDTQYF.